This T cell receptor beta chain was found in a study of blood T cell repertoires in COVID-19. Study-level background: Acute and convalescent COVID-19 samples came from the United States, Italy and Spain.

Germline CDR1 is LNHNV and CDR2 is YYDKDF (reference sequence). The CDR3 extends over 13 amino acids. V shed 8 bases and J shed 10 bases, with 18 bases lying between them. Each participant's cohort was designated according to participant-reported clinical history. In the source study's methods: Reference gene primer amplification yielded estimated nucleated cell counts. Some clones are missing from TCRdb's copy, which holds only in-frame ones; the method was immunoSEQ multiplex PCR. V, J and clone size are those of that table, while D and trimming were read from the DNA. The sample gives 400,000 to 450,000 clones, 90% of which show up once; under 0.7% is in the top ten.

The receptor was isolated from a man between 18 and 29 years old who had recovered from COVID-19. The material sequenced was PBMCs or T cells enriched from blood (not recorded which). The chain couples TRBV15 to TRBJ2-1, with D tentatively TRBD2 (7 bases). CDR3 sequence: CATAAGAFGEQFF. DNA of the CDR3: TGTGCCACCGCGGCGGGGGCCTTCGGGGAGCAGTTCTTC. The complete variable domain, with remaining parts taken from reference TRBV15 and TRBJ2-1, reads DAMVIQNPRYQVTQFGKPVTLSCSQTLNHNVMYWYQQKSSQAPKLLFHYYDKDFNNEADTPDNFQSRRPNTSFCFLDIRSPGLGDTAMYLCATAAGAFGEQFFGPGTRLTVL.